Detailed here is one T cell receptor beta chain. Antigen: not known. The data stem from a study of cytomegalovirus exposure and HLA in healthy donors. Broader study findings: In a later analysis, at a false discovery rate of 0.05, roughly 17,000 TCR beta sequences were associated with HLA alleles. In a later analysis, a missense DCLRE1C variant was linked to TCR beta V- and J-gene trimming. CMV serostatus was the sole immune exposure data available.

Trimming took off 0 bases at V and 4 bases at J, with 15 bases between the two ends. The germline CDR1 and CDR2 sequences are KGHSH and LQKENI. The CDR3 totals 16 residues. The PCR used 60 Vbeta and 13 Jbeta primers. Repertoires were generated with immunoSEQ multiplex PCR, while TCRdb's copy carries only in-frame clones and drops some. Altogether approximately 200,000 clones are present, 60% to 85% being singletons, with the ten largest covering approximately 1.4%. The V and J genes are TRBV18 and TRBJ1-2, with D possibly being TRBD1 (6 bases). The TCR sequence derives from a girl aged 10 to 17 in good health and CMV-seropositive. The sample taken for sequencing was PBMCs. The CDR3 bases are TGTGCCAGCTCACCACCGGACAGACCACTTGGCTATGGCTACACCTTC. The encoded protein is CASSPPDRPLGYGYTF.